One TCR beta chain is described in this entry. Its antigen is unknown. The source of the sample is a study of T-cell reconstitution after alpha-beta-depleted transplantation in children. Findings and caveats of the study: One year after transplant, T-cell counts and diversity came mostly from newly produced T cells. Some patients' high day-60 TCRbeta diversity was attributed to recipient cells surviving conditioning. Several hundred graft clones that had expanded were reportedly the source of alpha-beta T cells about two months after transplant.

TCRbeta library preparation incorporated unique molecular identifiers. TCRdb itself ran the PCR reads through MiXCR, one entry per CDR3 protein. The sample carries 250,000 to 300,000 distinct CDR3 sequences, over 7% recorded once. This clonotype originated in a female patient aged 2 to 10 who had a stem cell transplant for Fanconi anemia, so the T cells may come from the graft donor. Sequencing was performed on peripheral blood, taken 360 days after TCRalphabeta/CD19-depleted stem cell transplant.

The CDR3 region is CASSLEWGEQYF. As DNA, the CDR3 is TGTGCCAGCAGCTTAGAATGGGGCGAGCAGTACTTC. This chain joins TRBV7-2 and TRBJ2-7; no reliable D call. The CDR3 consists of 12 residues. Trimming shortened V by 1 base and J by 6 bases, and 7 bases separated the two germline ends. Germline V gene sequence: CDR1 SGHTA, CDR2 FQGNSA.